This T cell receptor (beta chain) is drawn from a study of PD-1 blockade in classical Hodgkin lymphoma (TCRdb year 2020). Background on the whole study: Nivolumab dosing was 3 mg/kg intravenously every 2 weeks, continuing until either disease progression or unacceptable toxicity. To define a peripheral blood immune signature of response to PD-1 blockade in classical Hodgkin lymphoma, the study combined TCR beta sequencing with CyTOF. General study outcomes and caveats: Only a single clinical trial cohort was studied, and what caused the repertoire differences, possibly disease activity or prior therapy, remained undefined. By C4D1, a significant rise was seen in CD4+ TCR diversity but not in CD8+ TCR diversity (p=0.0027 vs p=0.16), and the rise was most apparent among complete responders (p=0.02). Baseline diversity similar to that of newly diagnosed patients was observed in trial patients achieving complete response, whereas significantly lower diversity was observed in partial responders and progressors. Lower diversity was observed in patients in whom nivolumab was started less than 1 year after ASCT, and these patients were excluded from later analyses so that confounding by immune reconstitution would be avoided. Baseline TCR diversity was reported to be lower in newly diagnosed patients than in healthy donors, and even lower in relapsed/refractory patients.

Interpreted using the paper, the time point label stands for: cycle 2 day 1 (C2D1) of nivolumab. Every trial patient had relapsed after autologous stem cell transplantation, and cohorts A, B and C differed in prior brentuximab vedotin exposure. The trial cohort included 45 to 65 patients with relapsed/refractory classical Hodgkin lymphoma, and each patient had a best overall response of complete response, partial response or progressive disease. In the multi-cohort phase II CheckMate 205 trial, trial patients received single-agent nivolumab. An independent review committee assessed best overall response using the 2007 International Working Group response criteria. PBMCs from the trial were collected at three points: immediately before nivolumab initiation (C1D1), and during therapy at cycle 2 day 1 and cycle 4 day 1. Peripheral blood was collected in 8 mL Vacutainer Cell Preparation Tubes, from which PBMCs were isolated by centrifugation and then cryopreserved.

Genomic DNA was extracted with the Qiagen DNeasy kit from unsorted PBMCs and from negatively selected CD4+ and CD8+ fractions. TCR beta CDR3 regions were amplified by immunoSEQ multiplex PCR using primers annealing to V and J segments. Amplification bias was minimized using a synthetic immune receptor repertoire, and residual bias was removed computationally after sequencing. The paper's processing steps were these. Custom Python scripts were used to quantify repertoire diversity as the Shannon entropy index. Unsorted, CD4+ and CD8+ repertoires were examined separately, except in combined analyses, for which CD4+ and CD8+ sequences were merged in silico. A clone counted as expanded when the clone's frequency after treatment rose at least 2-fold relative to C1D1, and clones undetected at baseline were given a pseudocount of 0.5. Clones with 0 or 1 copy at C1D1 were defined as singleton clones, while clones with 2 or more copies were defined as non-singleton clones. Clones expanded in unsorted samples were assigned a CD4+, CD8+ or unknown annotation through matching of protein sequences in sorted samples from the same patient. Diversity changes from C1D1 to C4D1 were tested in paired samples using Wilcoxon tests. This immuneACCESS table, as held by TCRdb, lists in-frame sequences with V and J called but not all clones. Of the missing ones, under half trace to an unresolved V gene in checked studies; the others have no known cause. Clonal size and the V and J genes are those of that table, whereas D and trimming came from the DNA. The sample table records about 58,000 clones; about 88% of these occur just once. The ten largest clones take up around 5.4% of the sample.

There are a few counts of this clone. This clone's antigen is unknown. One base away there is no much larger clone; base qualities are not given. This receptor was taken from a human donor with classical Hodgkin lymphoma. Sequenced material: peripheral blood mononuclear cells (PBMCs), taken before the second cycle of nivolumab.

The sequenced DNA is TGTGCCAGCAGCTTAGAGAGGGAGACGCCCCAGCATTTT. Translation gives CASSLERETPQHF. The V gene is TRBV7-9 and the J gene is TRBJ1-5; a confident D gene designation cannot be given. From a lookup of the germline V gene (reference sequence), CDR1 and CDR2 are SEHNR and FQNEAQ. The V end loses 1 base and the J end loses 9 bases, and a stretch of 10 bases separates them. Measured from the cysteine to the phenylalanine, the CDR3 is 13 residues long. Of all the DNA, just the CDR3 is kept, 39 bases in frame from base 1.